The clone carrying this TCR beta chain has only one observation. The antigen remains unidentified. Per the germline V gene, CDR1 is SGHTA and CDR2 is FQGNSA. The CDR3 consists of 13 residues. V lost 6 bases, J lost 9 bases, and 17 bases lay in between. The data stem from a study of cytomegalovirus exposure and HLA in healthy donors. Whole-study context: The 120 validation repertoires were produced on the same platform as the roughly 660 repertoires of the first cohort. This was reported in a later analysis. Study results and limitations: Among TCR sequences, most were rare, though some public TCRs appeared in many donors.

TCRdb's copy holds only in-frame clones and misses some; the assay was immunoSEQ multiplex PCR. The data contain 150,000 to 200,000 clones, 80% to 85% of them singletons. These donors were members of the approximately 110-subject validation cohort, a group separate from the roughly 670-subject first cohort. The chain carries TRBV7-2 and TRBJ2-5, with D tentatively TRBD1 (6 bases). Sequenced input: PBMCs. This TCR was recovered from a young woman in good health and CMV-seropositive. Here the CDR3 DNA reads TGTGCCAGCAGTCCTTGGGGACAAGGGGCCCAGTACTTC. The encoded protein is CASSPWGQGAQYF.